Listed here is a single TCR beta chain. This clonotype was found a few times. It has no known antigen specificity. No much larger clone is present one base from it, and per-base qualities are unavailable. The sequencing machine was an Illumina NovaSeq 6000. cDNA libraries for TCRalpha and TCRbeta were prepared by 5'RACE using constant-segment primers, with sample barcodes and unique molecular identifiers added. RNA was extracted from every sample with Trizol reagent. Libraries were amplified in two PCR steps, with a second sample barcode and Illumina TruSeq adapters added in the second step. Sequencing of the libraries was done on an Illumina NovaSeq, producing 2 x 150 bp paired-end reads. In the source study's methods: With migec v1.2.7, reads were demultiplexed and then collapsed into UMI-guided consensus sequences. Using mixcr v2.1.11, UMI consensuses were aligned to TRA and TRB V and J templates and then assembled into clonotypes. Clonotypes were classified as expanded or contracted when called significant by both edgeR and NoisET, with noise models trained on biological replicates. For edgeR calls, the thresholds were a false discovery rate-adjusted p below 0.01 and a log2 fold-change of 1. As an exploratory analysis of dynamics, PCA with hierarchical clustering was applied to max-normalized trajectories of the 1000 most abundant clonotypes. The CD4 or CD8 phenotype of responding clones was assigned using the separately sequenced CD4+ and CD8+ repertoires. The public reads were run again by TCRdb, first through fastp at Q25 and then through MiXCR, and only productive beta chains were kept. Identical CDR3 proteins give one entry, which carries the most common genes and DNA. The V and J calls, along with clone size, are taken from TCRdb and not from the paper's own processing. The sample records around 200,000 distinct CDR3 sequences, about 18% of which are singletons. The ten largest clones capture about 4% of the sample.

The CDR3 runs 16 amino acids, cysteine and phenylalanine included. The sequence is cut down to CDR3 DNA, 48 bases in frame from base 1. At the junction V is shortened by 0 bases and J by 1 base, with 12 bases in between. CDR1 is given as MGHRA and CDR2 as YSYEKL, both from the germline V gene. Ficoll-Paque density gradient centrifugation was used to isolate PBMCs. This entry comes from a study of T-cell memory formation after mild COVID-19 (dated by TCRdb to about 2021). Regarding the complete study: TCR sequence clusters from the two donors were found to be largely donor specific. Longitudinal TCRalpha and TCRbeta repertoire sequencing tracked T-cell clones expanding and contracting after mild COVID-19 in a couple of donors. Two young, previously healthy adult volunteers made up the cohort, one male and one female. The study at large found these results: Only a couple of mild cases were covered in the study, and larger cohorts including severe cases with pre-infection samples were considered necessary. Contracting CD4+ clones turned up mainly in the CM and EM memory subsets, whereas EMRA was where CD8+ clones were enriched. From day 15 to 85, contracting clones showed balanced CD4/CD8 phenotypes, whereas a second wave of clones that expanded from day 15 to 37 leaned towards CD4+. The detection of some responding clones in pre-infection memory suggests that pre-existing cross-reactive memory T cells joined the SARS-CoV-2 response. SARS-CoV-2 specificity was not confirmed for the second-wave clones peaking on day 37.

The chain joins TRBV4-1 to TRBJ1-1; the D segment cannot be called with confidence. The source material was PBMCs or a T cell subset sorted from them (not recorded which). This sequence originates from a man between 18 and 29 years old who had mild COVID-19 (a few samples of this study predate the infection). The sample titles of this study are shuffled in the database, so cell type and time point are left out; the donor was told from shared clones. DNA sequence: TGCGCCAGCAGCCAAGATGGGCACCTAAAGAACACTGAAGCTTTCTTT. Its product reads: CASSQDGHLKNTEAFF.